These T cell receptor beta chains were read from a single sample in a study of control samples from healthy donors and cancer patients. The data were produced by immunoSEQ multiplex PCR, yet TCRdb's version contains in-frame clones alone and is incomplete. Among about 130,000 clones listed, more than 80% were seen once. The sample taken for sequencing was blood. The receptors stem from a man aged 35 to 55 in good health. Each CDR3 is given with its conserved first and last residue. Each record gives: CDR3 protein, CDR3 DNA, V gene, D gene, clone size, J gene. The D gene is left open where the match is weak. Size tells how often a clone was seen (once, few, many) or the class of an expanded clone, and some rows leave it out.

CDR3aa: CASSLAGTLYSNQPQHF
CDR3nt: TGTGCCAGCAGCTTAGCCGGGACACTTTATAGCAATCAGCCCCAGCATTTT
v_gene: TRBV7-8
d_gene: .
abundance: .
j_gene: TRBJ1-5

CDR3aa: CSVAASIGGRDSTDTQYF
CDR3nt: TGCAGCGTTGCCGCTAGTATTGGCGGACGAGATAGCACAGATACGCAGTATTTT
v_gene: TRBV29-1
d_gene: .
abundance: .
j_gene: TRBJ2-3

CDR3aa: CASSPTGGLTDTQYF
CDR3nt: TGTGCCAGCAGCCCTACAGGGGGCCTGACAGATACGCAGTATTTT
v_gene: TRBV9
d_gene: TRBD1
abundance: .
j_gene: TRBJ2-3

CDR3aa: CASSHPAGGIYEQYF
CDR3nt: TGTGCCAGCAGCCACCCCGCAGGAGGGATCTACGAGCAGTACTTC
v_gene: TRBV5-6
d_gene: .
abundance: .
j_gene: TRBJ2-7

CDR3aa: CASSTRDRISYEQYF
CDR3nt: TGTGCCAGTAGTACCCGGGACAGAATCTCCTACGAGCAGTACTTC
v_gene: TRBV19
d_gene: TRBD1
abundance: .
j_gene: TRBJ2-7

CDR3aa: CASSSPSPQNYGYTF
CDR3nt: TGTGCCAGCAGCTCCCCCAGCCCCCAGAACTATGGCTACACCTTC
v_gene: TRBV11-2
d_gene: .
abundance: .
j_gene: TRBJ1-2

CDR3aa: CASSLGGGRNNSPLHF
CDR3nt: TGTGCCAGCAGCTTAGGGGGCGGCAGGAATAATTCACCCCTCCACTTT
v_gene: TRBV11-2
d_gene: .
abundance: .
j_gene: TRBJ1-6

CDR3aa: CASGGINSNQPQHF
CDR3nt: TGTGCCAGCGGCGGTATAAATAGCAATCAGCCCCAGCATTTT
v_gene: TRBV6-5
d_gene: .
abundance: .
j_gene: TRBJ1-5

CDR3aa: CASSLVGGGWETQYF
CDR3nt: TGTGCCAGCAGCTTGGTGGGGGGCGGTTGGGAGACCCAGTACTTC
v_gene: TRBV5-5
d_gene: .
abundance: .
j_gene: TRBJ2-5

CDR3aa: CAWSEETQYF
CDR3nt: TGTGCCTGGAGTGAAGAGACCCAGTACTTC
v_gene: TRBV30
d_gene: .
abundance: .
j_gene: TRBJ2-5

CDR3aa: CASSKTENTEAFF
CDR3nt: TGTGCCAGTAGCAAAACAGAAAACACTGAAGCTTTCTTT
v_gene: TRBV19
d_gene: .
abundance: few
j_gene: TRBJ1-1

CDR3aa: CASSLGEGTQYF
CDR3nt: TGTGCCAGCAGCCTTGGAGAGGGGACCCAGTACTTC
v_gene: TRBV7-2
d_gene: .
abundance: .
j_gene: TRBJ2-5

CDR3aa: CASSLVGGGSYEQYF
CDR3nt: TGTGCCAGCAGTTTGGTAGGGGGAGGCTCCTACGAGCAGTACTTC
v_gene: TRBV27
d_gene: .
abundance: .
j_gene: TRBJ2-7

CDR3aa: CASSPRAGEKLFF
CDR3nt: TGTGCCAGCTCACCCAGGGCTGGTGAAAAACTGTTTTTT
v_gene: TRBV18
d_gene: .
abundance: .
j_gene: TRBJ1-4

CDR3aa: CASSEGRTAGYTF
CDR3nt: TGTGCCAGCAGTGAGGGGCGGACAGCTGGCTACACCTTC
v_gene: TRBV2
d_gene: .
abundance: once
j_gene: TRBJ1-2

CDR3aa: CASSDGLAWEQYF
CDR3nt: TGTGCCAGCAGTGACGGACTAGCGTGGGAGCAGTACTTC
v_gene: TRBV2
d_gene: TRBD2
abundance: .
j_gene: TRBJ2-7

CDR3aa: CSVEYGIGETQYF
CDR3nt: TGCAGCGTTGAATACGGAATCGGGGAGACCCAGTACTTC
v_gene: TRBV29-1
d_gene: .
abundance: .
j_gene: TRBJ2-5

CDR3aa: CASRGGPSYEQYF
CDR3nt: TGTGCCAGTAGAGGGGGGCCCTCCTACGAGCAGTACTTC
v_gene: TRBV19
d_gene: .
abundance: .
j_gene: TRBJ2-7

CDR3aa: CASSKGGTEAFF
CDR3nt: TGTGCCAGCAGCAAGGGAGGCACTGAAGCTTTCTTT
v_gene: TRBV7-3
d_gene: .
abundance: .
j_gene: TRBJ1-1

CDR3aa: CASSPSAGGSGYTF
CDR3nt: TGCGCCAGCAGCCCAAGCGCAGGGGGCTCTGGCTACACCTTC
v_gene: TRBV5-1
d_gene: TRBD1
abundance: .
j_gene: TRBJ1-2

CDR3aa: CASSPPSGGPKNNEQFF
CDR3nt: TGTGCCAGCAGCCCCCCTAGCGGGGGGCCAAAAAACAATGAGCAGTTCTTC
v_gene: TRBV7-3
d_gene: TRBD2
abundance: .
j_gene: TRBJ2-1

CDR3aa: CASSLAQVNTGELFF
CDR3nt: TGCGCCAGCAGCTTGGCACAGGTTAACACCGGGGAGCTGTTTTTT
v_gene: TRBV5-1
d_gene: .
abundance: .
j_gene: TRBJ2-2

CDR3aa: CASSLSSGGAMYEQFF
CDR3nt: TGTGCCAGCAGCCTCTCTAGCGGGGGGGCGATGTATGAGCAGTTCTTC
v_gene: TRBV7-3
d_gene: TRBD2
abundance: few
j_gene: TRBJ2-1

CDR3aa: CASSQGEINQPQHF
CDR3nt: TGCGCCAGCAGTCAGGGGGAGATCAATCAGCCCCAGCATTTT
v_gene: TRBV23-1
d_gene: .
abundance: .
j_gene: TRBJ1-5

CDR3aa: CASSQGGSQYF
CDR3nt: TGTGCCAGCAGCCAAGGAGGGTCCCAGTACTTC
v_gene: TRBV14
d_gene: .
abundance: few
j_gene: TRBJ2-5

CDR3aa: CASSLARGGTEQYF
CDR3nt: TGTGCCAGCAGCTTAGCCCGGGGGGGCACCGAGCAGTACTTC
v_gene: TRBV7-9
d_gene: TRBD2
abundance: .
j_gene: TRBJ2-7

CDR3aa: CASSLDTSGGLQETQYF
CDR3nt: TGTGCCAGCAGCTTGGATACCAGCGGGGGGCTCCAAGAGACCCAGTACTTC
v_gene: TRBV5-4
d_gene: TRBD2
abundance: .
j_gene: TRBJ2-5

CDR3aa: CASTPGGGFNEQYF
CDR3nt: TGTGCCAGCACCCCAGGGGGGGGGTTCAACGAGCAGTACTTC
v_gene: TRBV6-5
d_gene: .
abundance: .
j_gene: TRBJ2-7

CDR3aa: CASSSQLAGALTDTQYF
CDR3nt: TGTGCCAGCAGCTCCCAACTAGCGGGTGCTCTCACAGATACGCAGTATTTT
v_gene: TRBV7-9
d_gene: TRBD2
abundance: .
j_gene: TRBJ2-3

CDR3aa: CASRTTGDQPQHF
CDR3nt: TGTGCCAGCAGAACTACAGGGGATCAGCCCCAGCATTTT
v_gene: TRBV6-6
d_gene: TRBD1
abundance: .
j_gene: TRBJ1-5

CDR3aa: CASSLTQGNGELFF
CDR3nt: TGTGCCAGCAGCTTAACACAGGGTAACGGGGAGCTGTTTTTT
v_gene: TRBV6-5
d_gene: .
abundance: .
j_gene: TRBJ2-2

CDR3aa: CASSFGYEQYF
CDR3nt: TGTGCCAGCAGTTTCGGGTACGAGCAGTACTTC
v_gene: TRBV28
d_gene: .
abundance: .
j_gene: TRBJ2-7

CDR3aa: CASSEIVLEGNQPQHF
CDR3nt: TGTGCCAGCAGTGAGATCGTTCTAGAGGGCAATCAGCCCCAGCATTTT
v_gene: TRBV6-1
d_gene: .
abundance: .
j_gene: TRBJ1-5